These T cell receptor beta chains were read from a single sample in a study of blood T cell repertoires in COVID-19. Clones were read by immunoSEQ multiplex PCR, and TCRdb kept only the in-frame ones, dropping some. The data hold a few hundred thousand clones, with about 88% observed a single time. Sequences were obtained from peripheral blood. The receptor set was obtained from a woman in her thirties or forties who had recovered from COVID-19. The CDR3 runs from the conserved cysteine through the conserved F or W. A D gene is named only where the DNA matches it firmly. A clone size is listed for some rows: how often the clone was seen (once, few, many), or a class if it is expanded.

D | J | V | size | CDR3 | DNA
TRBD1 | TRBJ2-1 | TRBV24-1 | NA | CATSDPRTGRWNEQFF | TGTGCCACCAGTGATCCTCGGACAGGGAGGTGGAATGAGCAGTTCTTC
NA | TRBJ2-4 | TRBV4-3 | NA | CASSQEPGAKNIQYF | TGCGCCAGCAGCCAAGAACCGGGAGCCAAAAACATTCAGTACTTC
TRBD1 | TRBJ1-1 | TRBV2 | NA | CASNRRQGGEAFF | TGTGCCAGCAACCGGAGACAGGGGGGCGAAGCTTTCTTT
TRBD1 | TRBJ2-1 | TRBV27 | NA | CASSVAGTGYNEQFF | TGTGCCAGCAGTGTCGCCGGGACAGGGTACAATGAGCAGTTCTTC
NA | TRBJ2-7 | TRBV4-1 | once | CASSQVPEASYEQYF | TGCGCCAGCAGCCAAGTCCCGGAGGCCTCCTACGAGCAGTACTTC
NA | TRBJ2-1 | TRBV27 | NA | CASSYGTISYNEQFF | TGTGCCAGCAGTTATGGGACAATCTCCTACAATGAGCAGTTCTTC
NA | TRBJ2-3 | TRBV3-1/TRBV3-2 | NA | CASSQYGVTDTQYF | TGTGCCAGCAGCCAATACGGGGTCACAGATACGCAGTATTTT
NA | TRBJ2-7 | TRBV9 | NA | CASSVSTGISYEQYF | TGTGCCAGCAGCGTATCAACAGGGATCTCCTACGAGCAGTACTTC
NA | TRBJ1-6 | TRBV6-4 | NA | CASSDVPGKNSPLHF | TGTGCCAGCAGTGACGTCCCGGGAAAAAATTCACCCCTCCACTTT
TRBD2 | TRBJ2-5 | TRBV7-6 | NA | CASSLRGGHQETQYF | TGTGCCAGCAGCTTACGGGGGGGCCACCAAGAGACCCAGTACTTC
TRBD2 | TRBJ2-3 | TRBV7-9 | NA | CASSFRLASDTQYF | TGTGCCAGCAGCTTCCGACTAGCATCCGATACGCAGTATTTT
TRBD2 | TRBJ2-1 | TRBV5-1 | NA | CASSIPSGTYNEQFF | TGCGCCAGCAGCATCCCCAGCGGGACCTACAATGAGCAGTTCTTC
NA | TRBJ1-6 | TRBV14 | NA | CASSQALLYSPLHF | TGTGCCAGCAGCCAAGCACTGTTATATTCACCCCTCCACTTT
NA | TRBJ2-3 | TRBV4-3 | NA | CASSQDMVRARADTQYF | TGCGCCAGCAGCCAAGATATGGTTAGGGCCAGGGCGGATACGCAGTATTTT
TRBD2 | TRBJ2-7 | TRBV7-2 | NA | CASSLETSGLSREQYF | TGTGCCAGCAGCTTAGAGACTAGCGGCTTGAGCCGCGAGCAGTACTTC
NA | TRBJ1-2 | TRBV10-3 | NA | CATTGLDDGYTF | TGTGCCACGACAGGCCTCGACGACGGCTACACCTTC
TRBD1 | TRBJ1-5 | TRBV6-5 | NA | CASSYDRVDQPQHF | TGTGCCAGCAGTTACGACAGGGTCGATCAGCCCCAGCATTTT
TRBD2 | TRBJ2-5 | TRBV10-3 | once | CAISDPAGAKETQYF | TGTGCCATCAGTGACCCAGCGGGGGCCAAAGAGACCCAGTACTTC
NA | TRBJ2-5 | TRBV5-1 | few | CASSPVSQETQYF | TGCGCCAGCAGCCCGGTATCTCAAGAGACCCAGTACTTC
TRBD1 | TRBJ1-5 | TRBV19 | NA | CASSPWTGPGHQPQHF | TGTGCCAGTAGTCCCTGGACAGGCCCGGGGCATCAGCCCCAGCATTTT
NA | TRBJ2-2 | TRBV11-3 | NA | CASSSERDTGELFF | TGTGCCAGCAGTTCGGAGAGGGACACCGGGGAGCTGTTTTTT
TRBD1 | TRBJ2-3 | TRBV2 | NA | CASSDLQGADTQYF | TGTGCCAGCAGTGATTTACAGGGGGCAGATACGCAGTATTTT
TRBD1 | TRBJ2-1 | TRBV5-1 | NA | CASSLQPGQGGNEQFF | TGCGCCAGCAGCTTGCAACCGGGACAGGGGGGGAATGAGCAGTTCTTC
NA | TRBJ2-3 | TRBV5-4 | NA | CASSLAGTDTQYF | TGTGCCAGCAGCTTGGCCGGCACAGATACGCAGTATTTT
NA | TRBJ2-2 | TRBV7-9 | NA | CASSFPFNTGELFF | TGTGCCAGCAGCTTCCCCTTCAACACCGGGGAGCTGTTTTTT
NA | TRBJ1-6 | TRBV27 | NA | CASSGAFQGSPLHF | TGTGCCAGCAGTGGGGCCTTTCAGGGATCACCCCTCCACTTT
TRBD2 | TRBJ2-2 | TRBV7-6 | NA | CASSSAGGDTGELFF | TGTGCCAGCAGCTCAGCGGGGGGGGACACCGGGGAGCTGTTTTTT
TRBD1 | TRBJ1-2 | TRBV6-5 | NA | CASSSHRGYTF | TGTGCCAGCAGCTCACACAGGGGATACACCTTC
TRBD1 | TRBJ1-2 | TRBV14 | NA | CASSQYATGADGYTF | TGTGCCAGCAGCCAGTACGCCACAGGGGCGGATGGCTACACCTTC
NA | TRBJ1-6 | TRBV29-1 | NA | CSVGGQGNSPLHF | TGCAGCGTTGGGGGACAAGGGAATTCACCCCTCCACTTT
NA | TRBJ2-3 | TRBV5-1 | NA | CASSELAAIKGTQYF | TGCGCCAGCAGCGAATTAGCGGCGATAAAGGGTACGCAGTATTTT
NA | TRBJ1-3 | TRBV4-3 | NA | CASSQAVGLRMGGNTIYF | TGCGCCAGCAGCCAAGCGGTGGGGCTCCGAATGGGCGGAAACACCATATATTTT
NA | TRBJ2-2 | TRBV27 | NA | CASSPYQGPGELFF | TGTGCCAGCAGTCCCTACCAGGGGCCCGGGGAGCTGTTTTTT
NA | TRBJ1-3 | TRBV30 | NA | CAWKVRGVESWNGNTIYF | TGTGCCTGGAAGGTTCGGGGGGTGGAGAGCTGGAACGGAAACACCATATATTTT
TRBD2 | TRBJ2-2 | TRBV15 | once | CATSRDLAGKHLTGELFF | TGTGCCACCAGCAGAGATCTAGCGGGGAAACACCTAACCGGGGAGCTGTTTTTT
NA | TRBJ1-2 | TRBV3-1/TRBV3-2 | NA | CASSQDADNYGYTF | TGTGCCAGCAGCCAAGACGCAGATAACTATGGCTACACCTTC
NA | TRBJ2-7 | TRBV7-2 | once | CASSLAGTISYEQYF | TGTGCCAGCAGCTTGGCAGGGACAATCTCCTACGAGCAGTACTTC
NA | TRBJ2-1 | TRBV7-2 | NA | CASSLDRTYNNEQFF | TGTGCCAGCAGCTTAGATCGGACATACAACAATGAGCAGTTCTTC
TRBD1 | TRBJ1-2 | TRBV6-6 | once | CASSATRQGQGYTF | TGTGCCAGCAGTGCAACCCGACAGGGGCAAGGCTACACCTTC
NA | TRBJ2-1 | TRBV19 | NA | CASSLGVHEQFF | TGTGCCAGTAGTCTCGGTGTACATGAGCAGTTCTTC
NA | TRBJ1-2 | TRBV6-5 | NA | CASSYSGLNYGYTF | TGTGCCAGCAGTTACTCGGGGCTTAACTATGGCTACACCTTC
NA | TRBJ1-4 | TRBV6-1 | NA | CASSEEGRGNEKLFF | TGTGCCAGCAGTGAAGAGGGGAGGGGTAATGAAAAACTGTTTTTT
TRBD1 | TRBJ1-2 | TRBV30 | few | CACPGQIYGYTF | TGTGCCTGCCCGGGACAGATCTATGGCTACACCTTC
TRBD1 | TRBJ2-1 | TRBV2 | NA | CASSRQGGNNEQFF | TGTGCCAGCAGTCGACAGGGGGGAAACAATGAGCAGTTCTTC
NA | TRBJ1-1 | TRBV7-2 | few | CASSLDAGMNTEAFF | TGTGCCAGCAGCTTAGACGCAGGGATGAACACTGAAGCTTTCTTT
NA | TRBJ1-2 | TRBV19 | NA | CAGRAVEDTYGYTF | TGTGCCGGAAGGGCGGTGGAGGATACCTATGGCTACACCTTC
TRBD2 | TRBJ2-3 | TRBV5-5 | NA | CASSWLAGGPADTQYF | TGTGCCAGCAGCTGGTTAGCGGGGGGGCCGGCGGATACGCAGTATTTT
TRBD2 | TRBJ2-3 | TRBV11-3 | once | CASSTGTSGRSTDTQYF | TGTGCCAGCAGCACCGGGACTAGCGGGAGGAGCACAGATACGCAGTATTTT
NA | TRBJ2-5 | TRBV6-1 | NA | CASSERSRPETQYF | TGTGCCAGCAGTGAAAGGAGCCGTCCAGAGACCCAGTACTTC
NA | TRBJ2-5 | TRBV11-2 | NA | CASSLRRETQYF | TGTGCCAGCAGCTTAAGGAGAGAGACCCAGTACTTC
NA | TRBJ2-1 | TRBV11-2 | NA | CASSSSGFDNEQFF | TGTGCCAGCAGCTCAAGTGGCTTTGACAATGAGCAGTTCTTC
NA | TRBJ2-3 | TRBV12-3/TRBV12-4 | NA | CASSLQPGDTQYF | TGTGCCAGCAGTTTACAGCCGGGTGATACGCAGTATTTT
TRBD1 | TRBJ2-7 | TRBV6-1 | few | CASSLRDSSYEQYF | TGTGCCAGCAGCCTCCGGGACAGCTCCTACGAGCAGTACTTC
TRBD1 | TRBJ2-1 | TRBV5-1 | NA | CASSLGDDRGLRRVLNEQFF | TGCGCCAGCAGCTTGGGTGATGACAGGGGGCTAAGAAGGGTATTAAATGAGCAGTTCTTC
TRBD1 | TRBJ1-6 | TRBV28 | NA | CASSWGQGAPSSPLHF | TGTGCCAGCAGTTGGGGACAGGGGGCCCCAAGTTCACCCCTCCACTTT